Below are 11 T cell receptor beta chains sequenced from a single sample in a study of shared clonotypes between healthy human individuals. This table comes from immunoSEQ multiplex PCR, and its TCRdb copy is limited to in-frame clones, with some not included. The sample carries 2.5 million or so clones, 85% to 95% recorded once. The sequenced material came from naive CD4+ T cells sorted from blood. As to subset: CD45RA+ positively selected. The source is a man aged 18 to 30 in good health.

V usage is TRBV30 and J usage is TRBJ1-1; 7 positions agree with TRBD1. J lost 4 bases, V lost 1 base, and 3 bases had no gene match. The CDR3 spans 13 residues. Germline CDR1 and CDR2: GTSNPN and SVGIG (reference sequence). CDR3 region: CAWSARGSTEAFF. The CDR3 DNA follows: TGTGCCTGGAGTGCCAGGGGGAGCACTGAAGCTTTCTTT.

The chain has TRBV9 and TRBJ2-2, with 8 nucleotides matching TRBD1. CDR3 length: 16 residues. V shed 3 bases and J 3 bases; nucleotides not matched to a gene: 7. Germline CDR1 reads SGDLS; CDR2 reads YYNGEE. In nucleotides, the CDR3 is TGTGCCAGCAGCGCCGGACAGGGTGATTACACCGGGGAGCTGTTTTTT. Its translation is CASSAGQGDYTGELFF.

The chain is built from TRBV5-6 and TRBJ2-7, with D possibly being TRBD1 or TRBD2 (6 bases each). CDR1 SGHDT and CDR2 YYEEEE come from the germline V gene. V was cut by 1 base and J by 2 bases, with 10 bases left in between. The CDR3 covers 14 residues. This CDR3 is CASSLKGGAYEQYF. The CDR3 coding sequence is TGTGCCAGCAGCTTGAAGGGGGGTGCCTACGAGCAGTACTTC.

The CDR3 nucleotides read TGTGCCAGCAGCTTAGGCGGCGGGAGAGGGGAGCAGTACTTC. Translating gives CASSLGGGRGEQYF. This chain links TRBV11-2 with TRBJ2-7, with 7 bases identical to TRBD2. Germline assignment: CDR1 SGHAT and CDR2 FQNNGV. The CDR3 is 14 amino acids. V was clipped by 1 base and J by 7 bases; unmatched bases: 7.

This chain joins TRBV18 and TRBJ1-1; D might be TRBD1 (5 bases). Trimming took off 4 bases at V and 6 bases at J, with 12 bases between the two ends. CDR1 and CDR2 (germline): KGHSH, LQKENI. The CDR3 extends over 13 amino acids. This chain's CDR3 is CASSRGGGAEAFF. CDR3 nucleotides: TGTGCCAGCTCACGGGGGGGAGGCGCTGAAGCTTTCTTT.

The chain uses TRBV4-1 and TRBJ1-4; no clear D gene. The CDR3 has 15 residues. V gave up 5 bases and J gave up 7 bases, with 17 bases separating them. Germline V gene lookup returns CDR1 MGHRA and CDR2 YSYEKL. CDR3 sequence reads: CASSEPGPRTEKLFF. DNA of the CDR3: TGCGCCAGCAGCGAACCGGGCCCTAGGACTGAAAAACTGTTTTTT.

The rearrangement joins TRBV5-1 to TRBJ2-3; TRBD2 matches at 9 bases. Germline lookup yields CDR1 SGHRS and CDR2 YFSETQ. CDR3 size: 15 residues. V lost 1 base and J lost 3; bases outside the gene matches: 3. The CDR3, as DNA: TGCGCCAGCAGCTTGCCTAGCGGGATTACAGATACGCAGTATTTT. It specifies CASSLPSGITDTQYF.

This clone was recorded once. V usage is TRBV2 and J usage is TRBJ1-1, with D unclear. Per germline, CDR1 SNHLY and CDR2 FYNNEI. The CDR3 is made up of 15 amino acids. The V gene lost 7 bases and the J gene lost 0 bases, with 15 bases spanning the gap. CDR3 bases: TGTGCCAGCACAACAGACGGCCTAATGAACACTGAAGCTTTCTTT. This sequence encodes CASTTDGLMNTEAFF.

This rearrangement joins TRBV5-8 to TRBJ2-2; 9 bases line up with TRBD1. Germline V lookup: CDR1 SGHTS, CDR2 YDEGEE. Germline trimming cut 6 bases from V and 4 bases from J; bases unmatched to any gene: 10. The CDR3 is 16 amino acids. For the CDR3, the DNA is TGTGCCAGCATCACACAGGGGGCGCAGTCCACCGGGGAGCTGTTTTTT. Residues: CASITQGAQSTGELFF. The variable domain in full, completed from reference TRBV5-8 and TRBJ2-2, reads EAGVTQSPTHLIKTRGQQATLRCSPISGHTSVYWYQQALGLGLQFLLWYDEGEERNRGNFPPRFSGRQFPNYSSELNVNALELEDSALYLCASITQGAQSTGELFFGEGSRLTVL.

On this clone: Additional DNA sequences in this sample encode the identical CDR3. V and J are TRBV5-1 and TRBJ2-7; possible D gene TRBD1, 5 bases. V lost 3 bases and J 6 bases, leaving 13 bases between the germline ends. The germline V gene encodes CDR1 SGHRS and CDR2 YFSETQ. The CDR3 contains 13 residues. The DNA of the CDR3 is TGCGCCAGCAGCTCTCTCCAGGGTTCCGAGCAGTACTTC. It codes for CASSSLQGSEQYF. The complete variable domain, with remaining parts taken from reference TRBV5-1 and TRBJ2-7, reads KAGVTQTPRYLIKTRGQQVTLSCSPISGHRSVSWYQQTPGQGLQFLFEYFSETQRNKGNFPGRFSGRQFSNSRSEMNVSTLELGDSALYLCASSSLQGSEQYFGPGTRLTVT.

Worth noting for this clone: Additional DNA sequences in this sample encode the identical CDR3. V gene TRBV5-1 combines with J gene TRBJ2-7; D call uncertain. V was clipped by 0 bases and J by 3 bases, with 16 bases between them. The germline gives CDR1 SGHRS, CDR2 YFSETQ. The CDR3 totals 16 residues. The CDR3 reads CASSLGASVRSYEQYF. The CDR3 DNA reads as TGCGCCAGCAGCTTGGGGGCTTCGGTCAGGAGCTACGAGCAGTACTTC. Combining the CDR3 with reference TRBV5-1 and TRBJ2-7 gives the whole variable domain KAGVTQTPRYLIKTRGQQVTLSCSPISGHRSVSWYQQTPGQGLQFLFEYFSETQRNKGNFPGRFSGRQFSNSRSEMNVSTLELGDSALYLCASSLGASVRSYEQYFGPGTRLTVT.